This T cell receptor beta chain came from a study of Graves' ophthalmopathy and Graves' hyperthyroidism. Clinical symptoms, serum thyroxine, TRAb, thyroid ultrasound and orbital computed tomography determined diagnosis. The study's findings and limits: With roughly 65% sensitivity and approximately 72% specificity, the model predicted ophthalmopathy progression. Using 13 signatures, a model distinguished ophthalmopathy from stable hyperthyroidism, reaching 87.88% sensitivity and 81.08% specificity.

RNA transcripts provided the template for amplifying TCR beta CDR3 regions. HTBI primers were employed in first-round RT-PCR, then a second-round multiplex PCR followed. TCRdb recomputed calls from the multiplex PCR reads with MiXCR, one row per CDR3 protein. In the table there are 400,000 to 450,000 distinct CDR3 sequences, 20% to 25% of which are singletons. CDR1 and CDR2 (germline): MGHDK, SYGVNS. This CDR3 is built from 15 residues. V gave up 1 base and J gave up 2 bases, with 12 bases separating them. This clonotype occurred many times. Its cognate antigen is unknown. This receptor was obtained from a woman aged 18-35 years with stable Graves' hyperthyroidism. Source material: peripheral blood. The rearrangement joins TRBV25-1 to TRBJ2-7; possibly TRBD1 for D (5 bases). As DNA, the CDR3 is TGTGCCAGCAGTGAATCCTGGGGCGTCGCCTACGAGCAGTACTTC. Its translation is CASSESWGVAYEQYF.